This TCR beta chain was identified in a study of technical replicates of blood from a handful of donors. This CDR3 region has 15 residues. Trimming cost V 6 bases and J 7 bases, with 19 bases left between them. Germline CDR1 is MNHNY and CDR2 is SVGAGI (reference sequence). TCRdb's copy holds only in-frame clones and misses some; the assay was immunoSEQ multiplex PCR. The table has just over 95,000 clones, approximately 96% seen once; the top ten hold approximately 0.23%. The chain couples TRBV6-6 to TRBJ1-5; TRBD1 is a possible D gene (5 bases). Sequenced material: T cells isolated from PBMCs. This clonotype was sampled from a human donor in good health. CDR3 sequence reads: CASRSTRGSRQPQHF. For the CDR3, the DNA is TGTGCCAGCAGATCCACAAGGGGAAGTCGGCAGCCCCAGCATTTT.